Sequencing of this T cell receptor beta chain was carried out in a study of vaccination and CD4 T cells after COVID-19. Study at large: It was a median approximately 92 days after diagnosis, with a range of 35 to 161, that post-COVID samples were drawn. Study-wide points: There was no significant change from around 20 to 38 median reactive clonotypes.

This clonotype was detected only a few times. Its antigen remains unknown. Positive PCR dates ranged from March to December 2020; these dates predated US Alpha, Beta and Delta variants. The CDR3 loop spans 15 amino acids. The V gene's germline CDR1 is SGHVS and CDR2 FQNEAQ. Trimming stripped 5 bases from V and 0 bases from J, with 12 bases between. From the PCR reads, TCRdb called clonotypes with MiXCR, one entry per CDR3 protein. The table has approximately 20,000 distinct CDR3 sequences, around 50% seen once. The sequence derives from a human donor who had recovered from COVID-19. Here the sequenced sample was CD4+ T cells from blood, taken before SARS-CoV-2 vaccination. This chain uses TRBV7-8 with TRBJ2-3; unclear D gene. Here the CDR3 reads CASSPTQTSTDTQYF. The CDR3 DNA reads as TGTGCCAGCAGCCCAACCCAGACTAGCACAGATACGCAGTATTTT.